The source of this T cell receptor (beta chain) is a study of blood T cells in healthy people across ages. The authors ran a second PCR of about 7 to 12 cycles using a sample-barcoded 5' primer and a J-beta primer mix. TCRdb reprocessed the 5' RACE reads via MiXCR and lists one record per CDR3 protein. The sample shows over a million distinct CDR3 sequences, under 30% of them seen only once. This clonotype was detected only a few times. Trimming shortened V by 2 bases and J by 5 bases, and 16 bases separated the two germline ends. CDR1 and CDR2 from the germline V gene are SQVTM and ANQGSEA. The CDR3 sequence is 15 residues long. These same data were also listed under a study on T cells of mothers and their children.

This sequence was found in a girl aged 2-10 years in good health. The rearrangement uses TRBV29-1 and TRBJ2-1, with no clear D. Specimen: blood. The CDR3 nucleotides read TGCAGCGTTGAATTCACAGACCTCGAACACAATGAGCAGTTCTTC. Translation: CSVEFTDLEHNEQFF.